This record concerns one T cell receptor beta chain sequence. The data were produced by immunoSEQ multiplex PCR, yet TCRdb's version contains in-frame clones alone and is incomplete. Altogether approximately 140,000 clones are present, roughly 92% being singletons, with the ten largest covering roughly 14%. With 1 base removed from V and 5 bases from J, the gap between germline ends came to 7 bases. This CDR3 region has 13 residues. Looked up from germline, CDR1 is SGHNT and CDR2 is YENEEA. The data originate from a study of control samples from healthy donors and cancer patients. The chain couples TRBV11-3 to TRBJ2-3; D remains unclear. This TCR was sampled from a man in his forties in good health. The sequencing input was blood. DNA of the CDR3: TGTGCCAGCAGCTTAGGAAGTGGAGATACGCAGTATTTT. It codes for CASSLGSGDTQYF. Full variable domain (remainder filled in from reference TRBV11-3 and TRBJ2-3): EAGVVQSPRYKIIEKKQPVAFWCNPISGHNTLYWYLQNLGQGPELLIRYENEEAVDDSQLPKDRFSAERLKGVDSTLKIQPAELGDSAVYLCASSLGSGDTQYFGPGTRLTVL.